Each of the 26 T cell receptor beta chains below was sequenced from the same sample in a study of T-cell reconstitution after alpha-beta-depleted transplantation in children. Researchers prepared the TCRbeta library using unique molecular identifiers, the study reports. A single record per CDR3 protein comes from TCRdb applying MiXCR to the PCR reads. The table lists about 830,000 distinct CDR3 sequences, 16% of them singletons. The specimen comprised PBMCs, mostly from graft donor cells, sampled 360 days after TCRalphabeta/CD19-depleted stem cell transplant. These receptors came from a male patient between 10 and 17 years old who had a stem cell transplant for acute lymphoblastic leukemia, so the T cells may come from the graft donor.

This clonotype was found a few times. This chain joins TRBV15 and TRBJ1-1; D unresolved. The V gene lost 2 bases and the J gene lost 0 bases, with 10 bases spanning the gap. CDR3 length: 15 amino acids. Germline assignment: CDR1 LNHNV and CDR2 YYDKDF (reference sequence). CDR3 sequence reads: CATSRLRTLNTEAFF. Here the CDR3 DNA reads TGTGCCACCAGCAGACTACGGACCCTGAACACTGAAGCTTTCTTT.

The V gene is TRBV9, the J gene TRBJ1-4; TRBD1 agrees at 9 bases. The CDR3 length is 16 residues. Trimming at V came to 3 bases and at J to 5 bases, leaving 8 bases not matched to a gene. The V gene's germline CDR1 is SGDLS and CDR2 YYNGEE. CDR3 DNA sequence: TGTGCCAGCAGCGGGACAGGGGACCCTATAAATGAAAAACTGTTTTTT. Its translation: CASSGTGDPINEKLFF.

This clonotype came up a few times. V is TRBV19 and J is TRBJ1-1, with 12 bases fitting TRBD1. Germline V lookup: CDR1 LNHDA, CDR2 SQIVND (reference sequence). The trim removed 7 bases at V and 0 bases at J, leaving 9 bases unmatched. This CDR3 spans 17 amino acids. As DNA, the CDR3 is TGTGCCAGTAATCGGGACAGGGGGCAAACTATGAACACTGAAGCTTTCTTT. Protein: CASNRDRGQTMNTEAFF.

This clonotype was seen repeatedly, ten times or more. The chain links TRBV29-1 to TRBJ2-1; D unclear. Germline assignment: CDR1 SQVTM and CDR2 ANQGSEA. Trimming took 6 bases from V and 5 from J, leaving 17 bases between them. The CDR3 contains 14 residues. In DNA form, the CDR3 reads TGCAGCGTCCCCAGCAGGTACTTCGACAATGAGCAGTTCTTC. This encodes CSVPSRYFDNEQFF.

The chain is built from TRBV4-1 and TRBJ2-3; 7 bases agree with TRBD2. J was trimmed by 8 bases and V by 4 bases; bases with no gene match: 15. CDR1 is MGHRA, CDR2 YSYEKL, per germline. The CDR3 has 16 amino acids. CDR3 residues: CASSPLGLAARGTQYF. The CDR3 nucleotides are TGCGCCAGCAGCCCCCTTGGCCTAGCGGCTCGGGGTACGCAGTATTTT.

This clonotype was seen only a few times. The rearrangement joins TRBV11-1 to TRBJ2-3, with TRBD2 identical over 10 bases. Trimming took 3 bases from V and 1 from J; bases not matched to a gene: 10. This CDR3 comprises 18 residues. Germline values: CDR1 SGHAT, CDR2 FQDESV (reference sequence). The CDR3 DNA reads TGTGCCAGCAGCTTGTGGCTAGCGGGAGCTCAAGGCACAGATACGCAGTATTTT. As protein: CASSLWLAGAQGTDTQYF.

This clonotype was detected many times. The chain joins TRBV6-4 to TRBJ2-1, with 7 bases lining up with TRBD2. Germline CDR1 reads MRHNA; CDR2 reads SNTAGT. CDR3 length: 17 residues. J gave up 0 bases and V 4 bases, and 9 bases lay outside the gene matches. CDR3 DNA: TGTGCCAGCAGTGTGAGAAGCGGGACGAGCTCCTACAATGAGCAGTTCTTC. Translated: CASSVRSGTSSYNEQFF.

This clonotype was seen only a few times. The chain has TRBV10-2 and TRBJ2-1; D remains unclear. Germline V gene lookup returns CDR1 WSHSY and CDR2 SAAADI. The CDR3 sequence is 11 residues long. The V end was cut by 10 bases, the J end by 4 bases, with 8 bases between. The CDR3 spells CATVNYNEQFF. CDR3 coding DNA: TGCGCCACCGTTAATTACAATGAGCAGTTCTTC.

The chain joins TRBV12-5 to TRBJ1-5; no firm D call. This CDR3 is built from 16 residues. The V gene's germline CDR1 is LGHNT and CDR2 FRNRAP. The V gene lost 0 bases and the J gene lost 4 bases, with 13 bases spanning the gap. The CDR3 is CASGLVLVGENQPQHF. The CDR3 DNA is TGTGCTAGTGGTTTGGTACTTGTCGGGGAAAATCAGCCCCAGCATTTT.

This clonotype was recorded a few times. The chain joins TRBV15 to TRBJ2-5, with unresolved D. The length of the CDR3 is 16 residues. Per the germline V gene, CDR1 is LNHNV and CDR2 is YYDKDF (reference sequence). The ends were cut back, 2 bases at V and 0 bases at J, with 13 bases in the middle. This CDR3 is CATSRRKSRDQETQYF. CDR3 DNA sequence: TGTGCCACCAGCAGACGTAAATCCCGGGACCAAGAGACCCAGTACTTC.

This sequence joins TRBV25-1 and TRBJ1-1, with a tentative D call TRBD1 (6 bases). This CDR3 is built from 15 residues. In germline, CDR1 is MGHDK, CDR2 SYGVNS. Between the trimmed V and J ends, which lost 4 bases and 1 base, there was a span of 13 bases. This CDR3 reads CASSVNDRRNTEAFF. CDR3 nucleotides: TGTGCCAGCAGTGTAAACGACAGGAGGAACACTGAAGCTTTCTTT.

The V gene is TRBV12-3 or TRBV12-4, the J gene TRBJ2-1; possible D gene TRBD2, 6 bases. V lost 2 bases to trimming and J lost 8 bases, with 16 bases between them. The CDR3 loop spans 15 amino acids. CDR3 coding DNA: TGTGCCAGCAGTTTATACGGGAGTAACAGCGATGAGCAGTTCTTC. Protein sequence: CASSLYGSNSDEQFF.

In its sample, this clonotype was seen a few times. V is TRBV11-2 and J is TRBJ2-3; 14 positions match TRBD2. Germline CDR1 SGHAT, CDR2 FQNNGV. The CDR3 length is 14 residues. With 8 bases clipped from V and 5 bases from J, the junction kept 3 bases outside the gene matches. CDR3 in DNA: TGTGCCAGCTTCGGGACTAGCGGGAGAGATACGCAGTATTTT. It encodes CASFGTSGRDTQYF.

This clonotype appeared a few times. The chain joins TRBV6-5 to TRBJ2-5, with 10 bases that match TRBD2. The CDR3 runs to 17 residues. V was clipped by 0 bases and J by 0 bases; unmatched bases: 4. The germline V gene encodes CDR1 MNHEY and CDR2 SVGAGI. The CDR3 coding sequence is TGTGCCAGCAGTTACTCGTCCGGGACTAGCGACCAAGAGACCCAGTACTTC. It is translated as CASSYSSGTSDQETQYF.

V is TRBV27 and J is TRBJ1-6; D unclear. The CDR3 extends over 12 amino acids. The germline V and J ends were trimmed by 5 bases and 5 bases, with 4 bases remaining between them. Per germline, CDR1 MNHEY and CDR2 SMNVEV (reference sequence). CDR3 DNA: TGTGCCAGCAGTGCACATAATTCACCCCTCCACTTT. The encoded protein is CASSAHNSPLHF.

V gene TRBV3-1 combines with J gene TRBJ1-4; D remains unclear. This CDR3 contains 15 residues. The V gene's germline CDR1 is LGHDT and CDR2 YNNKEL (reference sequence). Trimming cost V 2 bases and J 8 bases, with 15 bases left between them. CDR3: CASSQTSSYGEKLFF. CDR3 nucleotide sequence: TGTGCCAGCAGCCAAACGTCGTCGTATGGGGAAAAACTGTTTTTT.

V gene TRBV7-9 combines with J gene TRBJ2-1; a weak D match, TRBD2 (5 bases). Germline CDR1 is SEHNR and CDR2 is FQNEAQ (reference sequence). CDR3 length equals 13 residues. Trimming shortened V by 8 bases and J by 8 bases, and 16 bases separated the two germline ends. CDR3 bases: TGTGCCAGCCACCGGGCTAGCAACTATGAGCAGTTCTTC. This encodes CASHRASNYEQFF.

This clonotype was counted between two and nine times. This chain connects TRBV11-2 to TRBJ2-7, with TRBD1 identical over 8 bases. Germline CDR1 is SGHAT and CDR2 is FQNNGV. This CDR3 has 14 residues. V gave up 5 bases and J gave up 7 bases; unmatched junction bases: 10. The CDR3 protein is CASSPRQGTKEQYF. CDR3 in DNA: TGTGCCAGCAGCCCCCGACAGGGGACGAAAGAGCAGTACTTC.

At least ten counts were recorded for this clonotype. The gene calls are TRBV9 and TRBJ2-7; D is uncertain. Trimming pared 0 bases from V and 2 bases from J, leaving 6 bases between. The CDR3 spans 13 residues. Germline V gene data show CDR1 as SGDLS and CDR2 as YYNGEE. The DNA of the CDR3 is TGTGCCAGCAGCGTAGGGGTTGCCTACGAGCAGTACTTC. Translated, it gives CASSVGVAYEQYF.

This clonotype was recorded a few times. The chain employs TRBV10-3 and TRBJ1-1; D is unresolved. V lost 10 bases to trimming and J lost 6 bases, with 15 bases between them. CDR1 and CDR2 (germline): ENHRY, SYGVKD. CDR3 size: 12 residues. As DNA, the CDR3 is TGTGCCACCGCACTAAGTGGGGCTGAAGCTTTCTTT. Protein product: CATALSGAEAFF.

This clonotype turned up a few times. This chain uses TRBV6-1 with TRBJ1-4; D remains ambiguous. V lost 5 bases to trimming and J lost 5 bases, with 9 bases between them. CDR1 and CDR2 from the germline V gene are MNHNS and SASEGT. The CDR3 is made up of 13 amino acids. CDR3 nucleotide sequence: TGTGCCAGCAGTCTCCTTGGGAATGAAAAACTGTTTTTT. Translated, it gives CASSLLGNEKLFF.

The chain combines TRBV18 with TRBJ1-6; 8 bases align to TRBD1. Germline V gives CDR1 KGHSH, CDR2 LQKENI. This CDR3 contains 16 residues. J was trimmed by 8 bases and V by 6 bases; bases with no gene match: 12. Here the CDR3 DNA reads TGTGCCAGCTCCCTACAGGGGGGCAGGGCGCATTCACCCCTCCACTTT. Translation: CASSLQGGRAHSPLHF.

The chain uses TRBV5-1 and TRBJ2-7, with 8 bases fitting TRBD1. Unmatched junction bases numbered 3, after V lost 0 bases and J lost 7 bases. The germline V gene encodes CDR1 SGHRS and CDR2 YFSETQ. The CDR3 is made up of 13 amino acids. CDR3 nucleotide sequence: TGCGCCAGCAGCTTGGGGACAGGGTGGGAGCAGTACTTC. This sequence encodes CASSLGTGWEQYF.

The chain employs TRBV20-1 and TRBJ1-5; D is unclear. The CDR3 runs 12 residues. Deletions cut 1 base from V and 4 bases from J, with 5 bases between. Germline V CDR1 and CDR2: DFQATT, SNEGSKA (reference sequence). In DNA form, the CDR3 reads TGCAGTGCTAGAGTCCCAAATCAGCCCCAGCATTTT. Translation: CSARVPNQPQHF.

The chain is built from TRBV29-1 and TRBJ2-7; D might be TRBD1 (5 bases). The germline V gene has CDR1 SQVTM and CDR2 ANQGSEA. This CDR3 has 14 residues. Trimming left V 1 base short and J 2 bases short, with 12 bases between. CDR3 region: CSVEAQVPPYEQYF. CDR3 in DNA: TGCAGCGTTGAAGCACAGGTCCCACCCTACGAGCAGTACTTC.

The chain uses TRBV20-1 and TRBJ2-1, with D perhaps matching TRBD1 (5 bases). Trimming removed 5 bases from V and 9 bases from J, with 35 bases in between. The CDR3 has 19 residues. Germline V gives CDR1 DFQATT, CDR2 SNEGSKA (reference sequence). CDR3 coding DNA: TGCAGTGCTCAGGGTCGTCGATCACCCGTGGGGCAGTTGGGTCGTGAGCAGTTCTTC. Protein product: CSAQGRRSPVGQLGREQFF.